This T cell receptor (beta chain) was retrieved from a study of blood T cell repertoires in COVID-19. Study-wide background: T cells, B-cell-depleted T cells, or PBMCs provided the cDNA or gDNA that served as material.

The germline gives CDR1 SNHLY, CDR2 FYNNEI. Unmatched junction bases numbered 3, after V lost 7 bases and J lost 2 bases. This CDR3 comprises 14 residues. Some clones are missing from TCRdb's copy, which holds only in-frame ones; the method was immunoSEQ multiplex PCR. The sample shows 75,000 to 80,000 clones, around 91% of them seen only once. Specimen: peripheral blood. The TCR comes from a human donor in a cohort sampled during active COVID-19. The V gene is TRBV2, the J gene TRBJ1-1, with 11 positions matching TRBD1. CDR3 DNA: TGTGCCAGCATTGGGACAGGGGGAAACACTGAAGCTTTCTTT. Translation: CASIGTGGNTEAFF.